The 32 T cell receptor beta chains below were found in one sample sequenced in a study of blood T cell repertoires in COVID-19. The repertoire was sequenced with immunoSEQ multiplex PCR; TCRdb's copy has only in-frame clones and lacks some. The data show about 73,000 clones, roughly 89% seen once. Source material: peripheral blood. These receptors were obtained from an elderly man with acute or convalescent COVID-19.

The chain couples TRBV19 to TRBJ1-1; 10 bases map to TRBD1. The CDR3 has 15 residues. From germline, CDR1 is LNHDA and CDR2 SQIVND (reference sequence). Trimming took 5 bases from V and 1 from J; bases not matched to a gene: 4. The CDR3 protein is CASSDRQGANTEAFF. The CDR3 nucleotides are TGTGCCAGTAGTGACCGACAGGGGGCGAACACTGAAGCTTTCTTT.

The V and J genes are TRBV2 and TRBJ2-7; 12 bases are a match to TRBD2. V lost 7 bases, J lost 5 bases, and 12 bases stayed unmatched. This CDR3 is 16 amino acids long. CDR1 is SNHLY and CDR2 is FYNNEI in the germline V gene. CDR3 loop: CASNARRLAGDHEQYF. The CDR3, as DNA: TGTGCCAGCAATGCTCGAAGACTAGCGGGAGACCACGAGCAGTACTTC.

V is TRBV3-1 (or the pseudogene TRBV3-2) and J is TRBJ1-2; D ambiguous. Germline V gene data show CDR1 as LGHDT and CDR2 as YNNKEL (reference sequence). The CDR3 extends over 13 amino acids. The V end was cut by 0 bases, the J end by 2 bases, with 4 bases between. The CDR3 bases are TGTGCCAGCAGCCAAGAGGGCAACTATGGCTACACCTTC. Its translation is CASSQEGNYGYTF.

The chain carries TRBV6-5 and TRBJ1-1; D not certain. Germline V lookup: CDR1 MNHEY, CDR2 SVGAGI. With 5 bases removed from V and 2 bases from J, the gap between germline ends came to 9 bases. CDR3 length: 13 amino acids. In DNA form, the CDR3 reads TGTGCCAGCAGTAAGACAACAAACACTGAAGCTTTCTTT. This encodes CASSKTTNTEAFF.

V gene TRBV5-6 combines with J gene TRBJ1-2; TRBD1 matches 10 bases. V was pared by 5 bases and J by 8 bases, with 9 bases of the junction left unmatched. The germline V gene encodes CDR1 SGHDT and CDR2 YYEEEE. The CDR3 has 14 amino acids. CDR3 sequence (DNA): TGTGCCAGCAGGGCGACAGGGGGCGCGTCCGGCTACACCTTC. Its protein is CASRATGGASGYTF.

The chain is built from TRBV5-1 and TRBJ1-1, with D maybe TRBD1 (5 bases). Germline CDR1 reads SGHRS; CDR2 reads YFSETQ. Between the trimmed V and J ends, which lost 7 bases and 6 bases, there was a span of 16 bases. The CDR3 has 13 residues. In nucleotides, the CDR3 is TGCGCCAGCTCCCAGCAGGACAAAGCTGAAGCTTTCTTT. Translated, it gives CASSQQDKAEAFF.

The rearrangement links TRBV5-4 to TRBJ2-1; 8 bases map to TRBD2. The germline V gene encodes CDR1 SGHNT and CDR2 YYREEE (reference sequence). The CDR3 totals 16 residues. Unmatched junction bases numbered 8, after V lost 3 bases and J lost 3 bases. In nucleotides, the CDR3 is TGTGCCAGCAGCTCCATGGCCGGGACTAGCTACAATGAGCAGTTCTTC. It is translated as CASSSMAGTSYNEQFF.

This chain uses TRBV10-2 with TRBJ1-1; D is perhaps TRBD1 (6 bases). Looked up from germline, CDR1 is WSHSY and CDR2 is SAAADI. V was clipped by 6 bases and J by 5 bases, with 19 bases between them. This CDR3 contains 15 residues. The CDR3 reads CASRLGGGLGTEAFF. CDR3 sequence (DNA): TGCGCCAGCAGGCTCGGGGGGGGGCTGGGGACTGAAGCTTTCTTT.

The chain joins TRBV11-2 to TRBJ1-1; D unresolved. The CDR3 has 14 residues. The germline CDR1 and CDR2 sequences are SGHAT and FQNNGV. Between the trimmed V and J ends, which lost 5 bases and 4 bases, there was a span of 14 bases. CDR3 DNA sequence: TGTGCCAGCAGCCAGCGTGAAGGCCCCACTGAAGCTTTCTTT. Translation gives CASSQREGPTEAFF. Filled out from reference TRBV11-2 and TRBJ1-1, the complete variable domain reads EAGVAQSPRYKIIEKRQSVAFWCNPISGHATLYWYQQILGQGPKLLIQFQNNGVVDDSQLPKDRFSAERLKGVDSTLKIQPAKLEDSAVYLCASSQREGPTEAFFGQGTRLTVV.

This sequence joins TRBV19 and TRBJ1-1, with D possibly being TRBD1 (6 bases). Per the germline V gene, CDR1 is LNHDA and CDR2 is SQIVND (reference sequence). The CDR3 covers 14 residues. The ends were cut back, 7 bases at V and 1 base at J, with 13 bases in the middle. The CDR3 region has the DNA TGTGCCAGTAATCGACAGGTCGGGAACACTGAAGCTTTCTTT. The encoded protein is CASNRQVGNTEAFF.

This chain links TRBV5-4 with TRBJ2-1, with unresolved D. The germline V gene encodes CDR1 SGHNT and CDR2 YYREEE (reference sequence). Deletions cut 4 bases from V and 0 bases from J, with 11 bases between. The CDR3 totals 15 residues. Here the CDR3 reads CASSPPSGSYNEQFF. CDR3 nucleotides: TGTGCCAGCAGCCCTCCCTCAGGCTCCTACAATGAGCAGTTCTTC.

This clone has only a few counts. V and J are TRBV19 and TRBJ2-2; 7 nucleotides match TRBD1. The CDR3 has 14 amino acids. Germline lookup yields CDR1 LNHDA and CDR2 SQIVND (reference sequence). The trim removed 5 bases at V and 1 base at J, leaving 1 base unmatched. The CDR3 here is CASSWDRNTGELFF. Written as DNA, the CDR3 is TGTGCCAGTAGTTGGGACAGGAACACCGGGGAGCTGTTTTTT.

V usage is TRBV29-1 and J usage is TRBJ1-3; D is ambiguous. Germline V gene sequence: CDR1 SQVTM, CDR2 ANQGSEA. V dropped 4 bases and J dropped 4 bases, with 5 bases sitting between them. The CDR3 is 11 residues long. In DNA, the CDR3 is TGCAGCGTTGCGGAGGGAAACACCATATATTTT. Translated: CSVAEGNTIYF. Together with reference TRBV29-1 and TRBJ1-3, the CDR3 gives the full variable domain: SAVISQKPSRDICQRGTSLTIQCQVDSQVTMMFWYRQQPGQSLTLIATANQGSEATYESGFVIDKFPISRPNLTFSTLTVSNMSPEDSSIYLCSVAEGNTIYFGEGSWLTVV.

This chain links TRBV7-8 with TRBJ1-3; 7 bases line up with TRBD1. The CDR3 covers 14 residues. The germline V gene has CDR1 SGHVS and CDR2 FQNEAQ. V was clipped by 6 bases and J by 4 bases; unmatched bases: 6. The CDR3: CASRSQGNGNTIYF. The CDR3 coding sequence is TGTGCCAGCAGATCACAGGGGAACGGAAACACCATATATTTT.

The chain carries TRBV7-3 and TRBJ2-3; D uncertain. This CDR3 has 15 residues. The V end lost 1 base, the J end lost 0 bases, and 8 bases lay between the germline ends. Germline lookup yields CDR1 SGHTA and CDR2 FQGTGA. The chain's CDR3 is CASSLNSLSTDTQYF. The CDR3, as DNA: TGTGCCAGCAGCTTAAACTCCCTAAGCACAGATACGCAGTATTTT. The entire variable domain, with the rest obtained from reference TRBV7-3 and TRBJ2-3, is as follows: GAGVSQTPSNKVTEKGKYVELRCDPISGHTALYWYRQSLGQGPEFLIYFQGTGAADDSGLPNDRFFAVRPEGSVSTLKIQRTERGDSAVYLCASSLNSLSTDTQYFGPGTRLTVL.

V and J are TRBV29-1 and TRBJ1-2; TRBD1 aligns across 7 bases. CDR1 and CDR2 (germline): SQVTM, ANQGSEA. J was trimmed by 4 bases and V by 0 bases; bases with no gene match: 5. This CDR3 spans 14 amino acids. CDR3 coding DNA: TGCAGCGTTGAAGATGTGGGACAGATCTATGGCTACACCTTC. This sequence encodes CSVEDVGQIYGYTF.

The chain recombines TRBV4-1 with TRBJ1-3; TRBD1 aligns across 9 bases. The junction had 4 bases not matched to a gene; V was cut back by 0 bases and J by 4 bases. This CDR3 is 16 amino acids long. Germline loops: CDR1 MGHRA, CDR2 YSYEKL. CDR3 bases: TGCGCCAGCAGCCAAGAACAGGGGGCGCGAGGAAACACCATATATTTT. Its translation: CASSQEQGARGNTIYF.

The chain is built from TRBV12-5 and TRBJ1-5, with TRBD1 identical over 8 bases. Germline CDR1 LGHNT, CDR2 FRNRAP. The CDR3 sequence is 16 residues long. The V and J ends lost 1 base and 4 bases, in that order; junction bases with no gene match: 6. CDR3: CASGLGRTGLNQPQHF. CDR3 sequence (DNA): TGTGCTAGTGGTTTGGGGAGGACAGGGCTTAATCAGCCCCAGCATTTT.

V is TRBV15 and J is TRBJ1-2, with 11 bases lining up with TRBD1. The CDR3 runs to 16 residues. V gave up 0 bases and J gave up 5 bases; unmatched junction bases: 5. Looked up from germline, CDR1 is LNHNV and CDR2 is YYDKDF (reference sequence). The CDR3 sequence: CATSRDRTGGAYGYTF. CDR3 in DNA: TGTGCCACCAGCAGAGATAGGACAGGGGGCGCATATGGCTACACCTTC.

This chain joins TRBV5-1 and TRBJ2-1; TRBD2 is a possible D gene (7 bases). The CDR3 sequence is 15 residues long. Trimming cost V 0 bases and J 2 bases, with 9 bases left between them. Germline assignment: CDR1 SGHRS and CDR2 YFSETQ. Here the CDR3 reads CASSLEGGPYNEQFF. The CDR3 coding sequence is TGCGCCAGCAGCTTGGAGGGGGGGCCCTACAATGAGCAGTTCTTC. Supplemented by reference TRBV5-1 and TRBJ2-1, the full variable domain reads KAGVTQTPRYLIKTRGQQVTLSCSPISGHRSVSWYQQTPGQGLQFLFEYFSETQRNKGNFPGRFSGRQFSNSRSEMNVSTLELGDSALYLCASSLEGGPYNEQFFGPGTRLTVL.

CDR3 in amino acids: CASSPDRGRSNQPQHF. The CDR3 DNA reads TGTGCCAGCTCACCGGACAGGGGCAGGAGCAATCAGCCCCAGCATTTT. This chain uses TRBV18 with TRBJ1-5; 9 nucleotides match TRBD1. The CDR3 has 16 amino acids. Germline CDR1 is KGHSH and CDR2 is LQKENI. V lost 3 bases to trimming and J lost 1 base; unmatched junction nucleotides: 4.

V usage is TRBV2 and J usage is TRBJ2-7; the match to TRBD2 covers 8 bases. This CDR3 has 13 residues. Germline V lookup: CDR1 SNHLY, CDR2 FYNNEI. Trimming took 4 bases from V and 12 from J; bases not matched to a gene: 11. Here the CDR3 DNA reads TGTGCCAGCAGTGGGACTAGCACACGTATGTGGTACTTC. The encoded protein is CASSGTSTRMWYF.

V gene TRBV29-1 combines with J gene TRBJ1-2; no clear D. The CDR3 spans 12 residues. Trimming removed 4 bases at V and 2 bases at J, with 8 bases between. CDR1 and CDR2 (germline): SQVTM, ANQGSEA. The DNA for the CDR3 is TGCAGCGTTGCAGCGGGCAACTATGGCTACACCTTC. It specifies CSVAAGNYGYTF.

This clone was seen a single time. V usage is TRBV27 and J usage is TRBJ2-7, with TRBD2 matching 8 bases. The length of the CDR3 is 15 residues. Germline V gene sequence: CDR1 MNHEY, CDR2 SMNVEV (reference sequence). The ends lost 3 bases at V and 0 bases at J; junction bases unmatched: 4. The CDR3 here is CASSFLSGGSYEQYF. The CDR3 nucleotides read TGTGCCAGCAGTTTCCTCAGCGGGGGCTCCTACGAGCAGTACTTC.

V gene TRBV12-3 or TRBV12-4 combines with J gene TRBJ1-1; D perhaps matches TRBD1 (6 bases). The CDR3 length is 12 residues. V lost 10 bases, J lost 8 bases, and 17 bases lay in between. The CDR3 loop is CATQGLQGEAFF. Here the CDR3 DNA reads TGTGCCACCCAAGGGCTTCAGGGGGAAGCTTTCTTT.

V and J are TRBV3-1 (or the pseudogene TRBV3-2) and TRBJ1-2; 8 nucleotides line up with TRBD1. The CDR3 extends over 15 amino acids. The V segment lost 3 bases and the J segment 3 bases; nucleotides outside the gene matches: 6. CDR1 LGHDT and CDR2 YNNKEL come from the germline V gene (reference sequence). The DNA of the CDR3 is TGTGCCAGCAGCCACCGGGACAGGCCTTACTATGGCTACACCTTC. Its protein is CASSHRDRPYYGYTF.

The rearrangement uses TRBV30 and TRBJ2-1; D possibly corresponds to TRBD1 (5 bases). The CDR3 is 15 amino acids. Germline V gene data show CDR1 as GTSNPN and CDR2 as SVGIG (reference sequence). V was cut by 0 bases and J by 0 bases, with 9 bases left in between. The CDR3: CAWSVGASSYNEQFF. The CDR3 region has the DNA TGTGCCTGGAGTGTTGGGGCGAGCTCCTACAATGAGCAGTTCTTC.

This sequence joins TRBV11-2 and TRBJ1-6; D gene unclear. CDR3 length: 17 amino acids. CDR1 SGHAT and CDR2 FQNNGV come from the germline V gene. V was trimmed by 3 bases and J by 7 bases, leaving 19 bases between them. The CDR3 DNA reads as TGTGCCAGCAGCTTCTATCTCACCACAGAGAGCAATTCACCCCTCCACTTT. It codes for CASSFYLTTESNSPLHF.

The rearrangement links TRBV20-1 to TRBJ1-5; D gene ambiguous. The germline V gene has CDR1 DFQATT and CDR2 SNEGSKA (reference sequence). V lost 3 bases to trimming and J lost 3 bases, with 9 bases between them. The CDR3 covers 13 residues. The CDR3 DNA sequence: TGCAGTGCTAGTCAGATAACCAATCAGCCCCAGCATTTT. This codes for CSASQITNQPQHF.

The sample holds one count of this clone. The chain joins TRBV9 to TRBJ1-3, with 9 bases aligning to TRBD1. V was pared by 1 base and J by 2 bases, with 1 base of the junction left unmatched. This CDR3 spans 15 amino acids. The V gene's germline CDR1 is SGDLS and CDR2 YYNGEE. CDR3 region: CASSVRDRAGNTIYF. The CDR3 DNA is TGTGCCAGCAGCGTACGGGACAGGGCTGGAAACACCATATATTTT.

The chain employs TRBV30 and TRBJ1-1; 12 bases match TRBD1. CDR1 and CDR2 from the germline V gene are GTSNPN and SVGIG (reference sequence). The CDR3 runs 15 residues. J lost 4 bases, V lost 0 bases, and 3 bases had no gene match. The CDR3 region is CAWSVGTGGRTEAFF. In DNA form, the CDR3 reads TGTGCCTGGAGTGTCGGGACAGGGGGCCGCACTGAAGCTTTCTTT.

This clone turned up a few times. The chain joins TRBV5-1 to TRBJ2-3; TRBD1 is a possible D gene (6 bases). V shed 4 bases and J shed 1 base, with 10 bases lying between them. The CDR3 contains 14 residues. The germline V gene has CDR1 SGHRS and CDR2 YFSETQ. DNA of the CDR3: TGCGCCAGCAGCATATCAGGGGGCACAGATACGCAGTATTTT. Its translation is CASSISGGTDTQYF.